The clone carrying this T cell receptor (beta chain) came up a few times. This record comes from a study of metastatic and nonmetastatic thyroid tumors. Study as a whole: A comparison of repertoires was made across blood and tumor or nodule tissue from malignant and benign thyroid patients.

Germline V gene data show CDR1 as MDHEN and CDR2 as SYDVKM. The CDR3 contains 14 residues. After removal of 11 bases from V and 0 bases from J, the junction contained 9 bases not matched to a gene. All patients reached thyroid surgery having received no treatment beforehand. TCRdb re-called the PCR reads with MiXCR. The profile shows about 92,000 clones, about 15% of them singletons. This clonotype was sampled from a female donor with papillary thyroid cancer or a benign thyroid nodule (not recorded which). Some clones in this sample may be carry-over from other donors' samples. The specimen sequenced was blood. This chain uses TRBV28 with TRBJ2-7; 8 bases are a match to TRBD1. The CDR3 DNA sequence: TGTGCCCATGGAGGAGGACAGGGCTCCTACGAGCAGTACTTC. Residues: CAHGGGQGSYEQYF.